A selection of T cell receptor beta chains follows, all from one sample in a study of blood T cells in healthy people across ages. TCRdb reanalysed the 5' RACE reads using MiXCR and keeps one entry per CDR3 protein. Here the sample spans 630,000 or so distinct CDR3 sequences, roughly 30% being singletons. Sequenced input: blood. The receptors were sampled from a woman older than 75 in good health. Each CDR3 is given with its conserved first and last residue. D genes are given only for firm matches. Clone size, where shown, is once, few, many, or a class for clones that have expanded.

clone size	V gene	J gene	D gene	CDR3 length	CDR3 DNA	CDR3 protein
NA	TRBV30	TRBJ2-2	NA	12	TGTGCCTGGAGGGAAAACGCCGGGGAGCTGTTTTTT	CAWRENAGELFF
many	TRBV9	TRBJ2-7	TRBD1	15	TGTGCCAGCAGCGGCGGACAGGGGACTTCATACGAGCAGTACTTC	CASSGGQGTSYEQYF
few	TRBV7-9	TRBJ2-5	TRBD1	18	TGTGCCAGCAGCCCCAGACAGGGCGCGGCGTGGATCCAAGAGACCCAGTACTTC	CASSPRQGAAWIQETQYF
many	TRBV5-1	TRBJ1-2	NA	11	TGCGCCAGCGGAATCCGGGGTGGCTACACCTTC	CASGIRGGYTF
NA	TRBV5-5	TRBJ2-3	TRBD2	16	TGTGCCAGCCGAAATGCTAGCGGAGGGAGCACAGATACGCAGTATTTT	CASRNASGGSTDTQYF
few	TRBV23-1	TRBJ1-2	NA	18	TGCGCCAGCAGTCACTGGGGCCGGGGGAGTTCTATATTTGATGGCTACACCTTC	CASSHWGRGSSIFDGYTF
many	TRBV6-5	TRBJ2-3	TRBD1	14	TGTGCCAGCAGACGGACAGGGTACACAGATACGCAGTATTTT	CASRRTGYTDTQYF
many	TRBV6-5	TRBJ1-2	TRBD1	13	TGTGCCAGCAGTCGCCGGACAGGGTCTGGCTACACCTTC	CASSRRTGSGYTF
many	TRBV27	TRBJ2-7	NA	15	TGTGCCAGCAGTTTATCGGTCAACAGGGTGATCGAGCAGTACTTC	CASSLSVNRVIEQYF
few	TRBV4-3	TRBJ2-2	NA	14	TGCGCCAGCAGCCAAGGGTGGCCGACCGGGGAGCTGTTTTTT	CASSQGWPTGELFF
many	TRBV5-1	TRBJ1-6	NA	15	TGCGCCAGCAGCGACCGGGGGGGCTCTAATTCACCCCTCCACTTT	CASSDRGGSNSPLHF
NA	TRBV28	TRBJ1-2	TRBD1	14	TGTGCCAGCAGGGGACAGGGACCCTCCTATGGCTACACCTTC	CASRGQGPSYGYTF
many	TRBV20-1	TRBJ2-7	NA	13	TGCAGTGCTAGCGGAGGGGGGATATACGAGCAGTACTTC	CSASGGGIYEQYF
many	TRBV29-1	TRBJ1-2	NA	15	TGCAGCGTTGCCTGGGGAGGGATCGATAACTATGGCTACACCTTC	CSVAWGGIDNYGYTF
many	TRBV6-2/TRBV6-3	TRBJ2-1	NA	15	TGTGCCAGCAGTCCCCGTGTTGGGGCTAGGCATGAGCAGTTCTTC	CASSPRVGARHEQFF
many	TRBV7-2	TRBJ2-7	TRBD1	15	TGTGCCAGCAGCTCGGACAGGGGGACCCGCTACGAGCAGTACTTC	CASSSDRGTRYEQYF
few	TRBV6-2/TRBV6-3	TRBJ1-1	TRBD1	15	TGTGCCAGCAGTTACAGGGGGCAAGGGAACACTGAAGCTTTCTTT	CASSYRGQGNTEAFF
NA	TRBV29-1	TRBJ1-1	NA	13	TGCAGCGTTGTCTTACAGACGAACACTGAAGCTTTCTTT	CSVVLQTNTEAFF
NA	TRBV7-2	TRBJ2-5	NA	15	TGTGCCAGCAGCTTAGCAGCAGGGTCGGGGGAGACCCAGTACTTC	CASSLAAGSGETQYF
NA	TRBV5-4	TRBJ2-7	NA	13	TGTGCCAGCAGCGATCTGGGGACCTACGAGCAGTACTTC	CASSDLGTYEQYF
NA	TRBV15	TRBJ2-6	NA	16	TGTGCCACCAGCATTCCTACGGCCTCTGGGGCCAACGTCCTGACTTTC	CATSIPTASGANVLTF
many	TRBV12-3/TRBV12-4	TRBJ1-2	NA	14	TGTGCCAGCAGTTTGGGGGCCCACAGCTATGGCTACACCTTC	CASSLGAHSYGYTF
NA	TRBV2	TRBJ2-6	NA	15	TGTGCCAGCAGAGCCGTCAGGGAGGGGGCCAACGTCCTGACTTTC	CASRAVREGANVLTF
NA	TRBV20-1	TRBJ1-1	TRBD1	16	TGCAGTGCAAGAACAGGGGGCGCGGATCTGAACACTGAAGCTTTCTTT	CSARTGGADLNTEAFF
NA	TRBV9	TRBJ1-1	TRBD1	13	TGTGCCAGCAGCGGTGGACAGGGGGCTGAAGCTTTCTTT	CASSGGQGAEAFF
few	TRBV5-1	TRBJ2-2	TRBD1	16	TGCGCCAGCAGCACAGACAGGGGCGCGTACACCGGGGAGCTGTTTTTT	CASSTDRGAYTGELFF
NA	TRBV12-3/TRBV12-4	TRBJ1-6	TRBD1	15	TGTGCCAGCAGTTTACTTGAGGGGGCGCATCCACCCCTCCACTTT	CASSLLEGAHPPLHF
NA	TRBV6-2/TRBV6-3	TRBJ1-6	NA	14	TGTGCCATCAGCCAAGGGCAATGGAATTCACCCCTCCACTTT	CAISQGQWNSPLHF
many	TRBV28	TRBJ2-1	NA	15	TGTGCCAGCAGTTTATTCGGAATAAGAAACAATGAGCAGTTCTTC	CASSLFGIRNNEQFF
many	TRBV7-2	TRBJ1-5	TRBD1	15	TGTGCCAGCAGCGGTAATACAGGGGGTTGGCAGCCCCAGCATTTT	CASSGNTGGWQPQHF
NA	TRBV20-1	TRBJ2-2	NA	13	TGCAGTGCCCTAGGGTTGGACACCGGGGAGCTGTTTTTT	CSALGLDTGELFF
NA	TRBV3-1	TRBJ2-7	TRBD1	15	TGTGCCAGCAGCCGAGAAGGGACAGGGCTCTACGAGCAGTACTTC	CASSREGTGLYEQYF